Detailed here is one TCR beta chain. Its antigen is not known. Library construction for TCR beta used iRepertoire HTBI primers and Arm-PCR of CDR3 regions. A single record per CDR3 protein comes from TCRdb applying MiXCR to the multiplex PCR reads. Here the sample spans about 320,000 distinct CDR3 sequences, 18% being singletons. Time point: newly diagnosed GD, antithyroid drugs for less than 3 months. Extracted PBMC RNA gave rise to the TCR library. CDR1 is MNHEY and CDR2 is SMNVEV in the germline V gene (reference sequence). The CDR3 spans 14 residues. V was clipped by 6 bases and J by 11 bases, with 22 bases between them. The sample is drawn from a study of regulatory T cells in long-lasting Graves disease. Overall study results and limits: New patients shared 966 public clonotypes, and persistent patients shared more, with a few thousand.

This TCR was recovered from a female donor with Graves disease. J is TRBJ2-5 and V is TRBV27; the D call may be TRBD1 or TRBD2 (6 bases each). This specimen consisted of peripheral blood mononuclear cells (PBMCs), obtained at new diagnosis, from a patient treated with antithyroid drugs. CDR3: CASSLGGSYNEQYF. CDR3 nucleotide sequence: TGTGCCAGCAGCTTGGGGGGCTCCTACAATGAGCAGTACTTC.